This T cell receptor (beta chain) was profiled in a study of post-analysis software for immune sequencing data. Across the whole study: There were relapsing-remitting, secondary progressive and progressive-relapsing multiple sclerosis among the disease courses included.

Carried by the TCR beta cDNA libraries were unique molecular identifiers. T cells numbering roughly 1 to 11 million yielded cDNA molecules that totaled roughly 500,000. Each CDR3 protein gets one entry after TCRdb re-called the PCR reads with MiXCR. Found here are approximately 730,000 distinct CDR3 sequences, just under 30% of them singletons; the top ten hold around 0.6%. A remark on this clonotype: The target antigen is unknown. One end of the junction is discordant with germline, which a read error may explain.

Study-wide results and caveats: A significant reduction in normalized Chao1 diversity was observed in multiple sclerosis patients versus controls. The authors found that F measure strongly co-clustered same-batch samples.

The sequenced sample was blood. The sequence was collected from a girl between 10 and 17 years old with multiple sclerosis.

Here the CDR3 reads CSVGRGVNQPRHF. CDR3 nucleotides: TGCAGCGTTGGCCGGGGAGTCAATCAGCCCCGGCATTTT. The V call is TRBV29-1, the J call TRBJ1-5, with D unclear. CDR1 is SQVTM and CDR2 is ANQGSEA in the germline V gene. The CDR3 loop spans 13 amino acids.